The 31 T cell receptor beta chains in this list originate from one sample, sequenced in a study of monozygotic twins with inflammatory bowel disease. Following a re-call of the 5' RACE reads, TCRdb has one entry per CDR3 protein and lacks DNA. Its table lists approximately 330,000 distinct CDR3 sequences. Sequencing used blood. The receptors here all came from a human donor with ulcerative colitis or Crohn's disease, or a healthy co-twin of an affected twin (not recorded which).

This chain links TRBV20-1 with TRBJ2-3. The CDR3 length is 12 residues. Germline lookup yields CDR1 DFQATT and CDR2 SNEGSKA (reference sequence). The chain's CDR3 is CSATASTDTQYF.

The V and J genes are TRBV30 and TRBJ1-1; TCRdb's D call, TRBD1, is unchecked because there is no DNA. Germline V lookup: CDR1 GTSNPN, CDR2 SVGIG (reference sequence). CDR3 length equals 16 residues. The CDR3 loop is CAWRVPIRQGRTEAFF.

The chain links TRBV5-1 to TRBJ1-5. The germline CDR1 and CDR2 sequences are SGHRS and YFSETQ. The CDR3 totals 15 residues. This CDR3 is CASSLDGSGNQPQHF.

The chain employs TRBV5-1 and TRBJ2-1; TCRdb's D call of TRBD2 is untestable without DNA. Looked up from germline, CDR1 is SGHRS and CDR2 is YFSETQ. The CDR3 consists of 15 residues. CDR3: CASSLAGGRADEQFF.

The chain uses TRBV20-1 and TRBJ2-7; as DNA is missing, the TRBD1 call by TCRdb cannot be tested. The CDR3 totals 14 residues. CDR1 and CDR2 (germline): DFQATT, SNEGSKA (reference sequence). The CDR3 region is CSANWDRGTYEQYF.

The V and J genes are TRBV12-3 or TRBV12-4 and TRBJ1-5; the D gene TCRdb calls, TRBD1, cannot be checked with no DNA. The CDR3 sequence is 11 residues long. The chain's CDR3 is CASRRQGPEHF.

The V gene is TRBV10-1, the J gene TRBJ2-3; TCRdb's D gene call, TRBD1, goes unchecked for lack of DNA. Per germline, CDR1 WNHNN and CDR2 SYGVQD (reference sequence). The CDR3 has 15 residues. CDR3 loop: CASSRLVGGEDTQYF.

The chain has TRBV29-1 and TRBJ1-1. Germline-derived CDR1 and CDR2 are SQVTM and ANQGSEA. The CDR3 has 11 residues. The CDR3 is CSVYMNTEAFF.

V and J are TRBV7-9 and TRBJ2-7; TCRdb indicates TRBD2, and absent DNA this call remains unverified. The CDR3 sequence is 14 residues long. In germline, CDR1 is SEHNR, CDR2 FQNEAQ (reference sequence). The CDR3 region is CASSLGLDYYEQYF.

The CDR3 region is CSASHSGATNEKLFF. The rearrangement joins TRBV20-1 to TRBJ1-4; TCRdb proposes TRBD1, but this gene call is untestable without DNA. Germline lookup yields CDR1 DFQATT and CDR2 SNEGSKA (reference sequence). The CDR3 has 15 amino acids.

The genes are TRBV20-1 and TRBJ2-1; the TCRdb call, TRBD1, lacks DNA for checking. The CDR3 has 19 amino acids. Germline values: CDR1 DFQATT, CDR2 SNEGSKA (reference sequence). CDR3 amino acids: CSASGVGGTLQSGRNEQFF.

The CDR3 is CSVEEPGGIRTDTQYF. This chain connects TRBV29-1 to TRBJ2-3; TCRdb returns TRBD1, unconfirmable since there is no DNA. Germline CDR1 is SQVTM and CDR2 is ANQGSEA. The CDR3 is made up of 16 amino acids.

The chain employs TRBV29-1 and TRBJ2-1; TCRdb indicates TRBD2, and absent DNA this call remains unverified. CDR1 and CDR2 from the germline V gene are SQVTM and ANQGSEA. The CDR3 is 19 residues long. CDR3 amino acids: CSVPSKRVTSGRVYNEQFF.

The V and J genes are TRBV3-1 and TRBJ1-5. Germline values: CDR1 LGHDT, CDR2 YNNKEL (reference sequence). CDR3 length: 14 amino acids. The CDR3: CASSQGGGNQPQHF. The full variable domain, completed using reference TRBV3-1 and TRBJ1-5, is DTAVSQTPKYLVTQMGNDKSIKCEQNLGHDTMYWYKQDSKKFLKIMFSYNNKELIINETVPNRFSPKSPDKAHLNLHINSLELGDSAVYFCASSQGGGNQPQHFGDGTRLSIL.

This chain links TRBV5-1 with TRBJ2-1; no DNA is available, so the TRBD1 call from TCRdb remains unchecked. Germline CDR1 is SGHRS and CDR2 is YFSETQ. This CDR3 is 17 amino acids long. CDR3: CASSPRTGGSLYNEQFF.

The chain has TRBV5-4 and TRBJ1-1; checking the TCRdb D call of TRBD1 is not possible without DNA. This CDR3 is built from 16 residues. In germline, CDR1 is SGHNT, CDR2 YYREEE (reference sequence). CDR3 residues: CASSLGTGRGNTEAFF.

The chain couples TRBV10-2 to TRBJ2-2; TCRdb's D call of TRBD1 is untestable without DNA. This CDR3 contains 14 residues. Germline V gene sequence: CDR1 WSHSY, CDR2 SAAADI. The CDR3 here is CASSSQGAGGELFF.

V usage is TRBV30 and J usage is TRBJ1-2. The CDR3 length is 13 residues. Per the germline V gene, CDR1 is GTSNPN and CDR2 is SVGIG (reference sequence). The CDR3 sequence is CAWSGGVAAVCTF.

The chain is built from TRBV20-1 and TRBJ1-2; there is no DNA to check the TCRdb D call of TRBD1. In germline, CDR1 is DFQATT, CDR2 SNEGSKA (reference sequence). The CDR3 covers 17 residues. The chain's CDR3 is CSARELSGLHSNYGYTF.

The genes are TRBV5-1 and TRBJ2-5; the TCRdb D gene call, TRBD1, has no DNA to confirm it. In germline, CDR1 is SGHRS, CDR2 YFSETQ. This CDR3 spans 16 amino acids. The CDR3 spells CASSFLAGGLQETQYF.

The J gene is TRBJ1-1, the V gene TRBV6-5. This CDR3 contains 14 residues. Germline V gene data show CDR1 as MNHEY and CDR2 as SVGAGI. CDR3 amino acids: CASSYSGEHTEAFF.

V and J are TRBV4-3 and TRBJ1-4; there is no DNA to check the TCRdb D call of TRBD1. This CDR3 spans 15 amino acids. From germline, CDR1 is LGHNA and CDR2 YSLEER. CDR3 protein: CASSTHGTAHEKLFF.

This chain uses TRBV27 with TRBJ2-7. Per germline, CDR1 MNHEY and CDR2 SMNVEV (reference sequence). The CDR3 loop spans 12 amino acids. The CDR3 sequence: CASGSIVYEQYF.

The chain is built from TRBV5-1 and TRBJ2-2; no DNA is available, so the TRBD2 call from TCRdb remains unchecked. The CDR3 sequence is 12 residues long. CDR1 and CDR2 from the germline V gene are SGHRS and YFSETQ. This CDR3 reads CASIGGAGELFF.

The chain is built from TRBV12-3 or TRBV12-4 and TRBJ1-3. This CDR3 spans 17 amino acids. Here the CDR3 reads CASSLPSPTGAGNTIYF.

The CDR3: CASSGRQRNEQFF. The chain joins TRBV25-1 to TRBJ2-1. Germline-derived CDR1 and CDR2 are MGHDK and SYGVNS. The CDR3 contains 13 residues.

The gene calls are TRBV6-1 and TRBJ1-5; the D gene TCRdb calls, TRBD1, cannot be checked with no DNA. The CDR3 totals 14 residues. Germline CDR1 reads MNHNS; CDR2 reads SASEGT. The CDR3 loop is CASSPQGSNQPQHF.

The chain links TRBV15 to TRBJ2-5. Germline values: CDR1 LNHNV, CDR2 YYDKDF (reference sequence). The CDR3 sequence is 14 residues long. CDR3: CATSREYLVGTQYF.

This chain uses TRBV20-1 with TRBJ2-1. The CDR3 extends over 16 amino acids. From germline, CDR1 is DFQATT and CDR2 SNEGSKA (reference sequence). The chain's CDR3 is CSARVASASSYNEQFF.

The chain links TRBV30 to TRBJ1-4; TCRdb's D call, TRBD1, is unchecked because there is no DNA. The germline V gene has CDR1 GTSNPN and CDR2 SVGIG (reference sequence). The CDR3 contains 17 residues. CDR3 loop: CAWSPEVPGSRGMELFF.

The gene calls are TRBV7-9 and TRBJ2-1. Germline lookup yields CDR1 SEHNR and CDR2 FQNEAQ (reference sequence). This CDR3 is built from 14 residues. The CDR3: CASSFGISYNEQFF.